These T cell receptor beta chains were read from a single sample in a study of human T cells and chemical hapten exposure. Via MiXCR, TCRdb re-called the RACE reads, giving one row per CDR3 protein. The repertoire has roughly 380,000 distinct CDR3 sequences, approximately 5.1% of them found once; the top ten carry 2% to 3%. Sequenced here: whole blood, sampled in connection with sensitization to the hapten diphenylcyclopropenone (DPC). The receptors here all came from a woman in her fifties or sixties with alopecia areata. Some clones in this sample may be carry-over from other donors' samples. Each CDR3 is given without its conserved first and last residue.

>TRBJ2-5|TRBV13
ASSPRGSGKETQY
>TRBJ2-3|TRBV7-6
ASSLTGVGDTQY
>TRBJ2-5|TRBV2
ASSVTSPQETQY
>TRBJ2-3|TRBV7-2
ASSLGPASTDTQY
>TRBJ1-1|TRBV10-3
AISEGVEAF
>TRBJ1-1|TRBV16
ASTYGYKAF
>TRBJ2-5|TRBV7-2
ASSLARRTPTQY
>TRBJ2-3|TRBV7-6
ASSAAPLAATDTQY
>TRBJ1-5|TRBV20-1
SASLSTGSAQPQH
>TRBJ2-7|TRBV28
ASSPARREQY
>TRBJ2-3|TRBV5-1
ASSSYGETDTQY
>TRBJ2-5|TRBV5-1
ASSPGSGGPQETQY
>TRBJ1-4|TRBV20-1
SATPGTGFEKLF
>TRBJ1-6|TRBV3-1
ASSQDGGWRSPLH
>TRBJ1-2|TRBV18
ASSPETDSYGYT
>TRBJ2-7|TRBV11-2
ASSFIRDSIYEQY
>TRBJ2-2|TRBV10-2
ASNQSPHTGELF
>TRBJ2-7|TRBV6-1
ASSEIAGGEQY
>TRBJ1-5|TRBV15
ATSTKTGGSQPQH
>TRBJ2-1|TRBV12-3/TRBV12-4
ASSRGTSEISTQF
>TRBJ2-1|TRBV10-2
ASRNRDSYNEQF
>TRBJ2-1|TRBV7-2
ASSFAGEYNEQF
>TRBJ1-1|TRBV18
ASSRGTTDRAF
>TRBJ2-3|TRBV2
ARWTGASTDTQY
>TRBJ2-7|TRBV12-3/TRBV12-4
ASSQPSGAYEQY
>TRBJ1-5|TRBV30
AWSVGGDQPQH
>TRBJ2-1|TRBV12-5
ASGLPAGSGNGYEQF
>TRBJ1-6|TRBV2
ASSLFPPGQGNSPLH
>TRBJ1-1|TRBV20-1
SAGGLRTEAF
>TRBJ2-4|TRBV11-2
ASSPVAKNIQY
>TRBJ2-7|TRBV28
ASSWLAGRSSYEQY
>TRBJ1-2|TRBV4-2
ASSQEGGLLTNYGYT
>TRBJ2-2|TRBV12-3/TRBV12-4
ASSFFVRASGVPGELF